Each of the 21 T cell receptor beta chains below was sequenced from the same sample in a study of T cells in Graves' hyperthyroidism and ophthalmopathy. RNA transcripts were the template for amplifying TCR beta CDR3 regions. During a first-round RT-PCR of the TCR CDR3, the HTBI primer set was used. In TCRdb, the multiplex PCR reads were re-called with MiXCR into one record per CDR3 protein. Of approximately 610,000 distinct CDR3 sequences in the sample, about 14% were seen once. The sample was blood. These receptors all stem from a woman between 35 and 50 years old with Graves' ophthalmopathy.

This clonotype was observed many times. This chain links TRBV5-5 with TRBJ1-5, with D unresolved. V was shortened by 1 base and J by 1 base, with 6 bases between the two germline ends. Germline V lookup: CDR1 SGHKS, CDR2 YYEKEE (reference sequence). The CDR3 is 14 residues long. CDR3 loop: CASSLLQSNQPQHF. CDR3 in DNA: TGTGCCAGCAGCTTGCTACAGAGCAATCAGCCCCAGCATTTT.

The chain links TRBV5-6 to TRBJ1-1, with D unresolved. V was cut by 1 base and J by 8 bases, with 15 bases left in between. Germline values: CDR1 SGHDT, CDR2 YYEEEE. The CDR3 has 14 residues. As DNA, the CDR3 is TGTGCCAGCAGCTTGTTGCTGGACCCGAACGAAGCTTTCTTT. Amino acids: CASSLLLDPNEAFF.

This clonotype was counted at least ten times. J is TRBJ2-7 and V is TRBV19; 8 nucleotides line up with TRBD1. The CDR3 length is 14 residues. V dropped 5 bases and J dropped 3; count of bases not matched to a gene: 6. Germline-derived CDR1 and CDR2 are LNHDA and SQIVND (reference sequence). The chain's CDR3 is CASSETGDLYEQYF. In nucleotides, the CDR3 is TGTGCCAGTAGTGAGACAGGGGATCTCTACGAGCAGTACTTC.

This clonotype was seen just once. The chain is built from TRBV7-9 and TRBJ1-1; 8 nucleotides align to TRBD1. This CDR3 has 15 amino acids. Germline V gene sequence: CDR1 SEHNR, CDR2 FQNEAQ (reference sequence). After removal of 7 bases from V and 4 bases from J, the junction contained 11 bases not matched to a gene. The chain's CDR3 is CASIRQGFETTEAFF. CDR3 DNA sequence: TGTGCCAGCATTAGACAGGGGTTTGAGACCACTGAAGCTTTCTTT.

This clonotype came up a few times. The junction departs from germline at one end; a sequencing error may be responsible. This chain connects TRBV7-7 to TRBJ2-5; TRBD1 is a possible D gene (6 bases). CDR1 is SSHAT and CDR2 is FNYEAQ in the germline V gene (reference sequence). The CDR3 runs 13 residues. The CDR3 sequence is CASSHRVSETQYF. The CDR3 DNA reads as TGTGCTAGCAGCCACAGGGTGAGCGAGACCCAGTACTTC.

In its sample, this clonotype was seen many times. The chain joins TRBV25-1 to TRBJ2-7, with D possibly matching TRBD1 (7 bases). The CDR3 contains 13 residues. Trimming removed 2 bases at V and 5 bases at J, with 10 bases between. CDR1 is MGHDK and CDR2 is SYGVNS in the germline V gene. The CDR3 bases are TGTGCCAGCAGTGAACGGAGGGGGCACGAGCAGTACTTC. It codes for CASSERRGHEQYF.

At least ten counts were recorded for this clonotype. V is TRBV12-3 or TRBV12-4 and J is TRBJ2-7; perhaps D is TRBD1 or TRBD2 (6 bases each). The CDR3 is made up of 13 amino acids. V was shortened by 3 bases and J by 5 bases, with 11 bases between the two germline ends. CDR3 bases: TGTGCCAGCAGTTTTGGGGGGCTGGACGAGCAGTACTTC. Its protein is CASSFGGLDEQYF.

This clonotype was seen a few times. The chain links TRBV4-1 to TRBJ1-2; D remains unclear. V was shortened by 1 base and J by 1 base, with 13 bases between the two germline ends. CDR3 length: 16 amino acids. The V gene's germline CDR1 is MGHRA and CDR2 YSYEKL. This CDR3 reads CASSQAVLTLNYGYTF. CDR3 nucleotides: TGCGCCAGCAGCCAAGCAGTCCTTACCCTTAACTATGGCTACACCTTC.

This clonotype was counted many times. V and J are TRBV15 and TRBJ2-7; 10 positions agree with TRBD1. Per germline, CDR1 LNHNV and CDR2 YYDKDF (reference sequence). CDR3 length equals 15 residues. After removal of 3 bases from V and 0 bases from J, the junction contained 2 bases not matched to a gene. This CDR3 reads CATSRDRGTSYEQYF. CDR3 coding DNA: TGTGCCACCAGCAGGGACAGGGGGACCTCCTACGAGCAGTACTTC.

This clonotype was counted ten times or more. The chain carries TRBV19 and TRBJ2-7, with D perhaps matching TRBD1 (6 bases). Germline V gene lookup returns CDR1 LNHDA and CDR2 SQIVND (reference sequence). The V and J ends lost 2 bases and 10 bases respectively, with 18 bases between them. The CDR3 is 14 amino acids. Here the CDR3 DNA reads TGTGCCAGTAGTATATCTTGGGGACAACCGAAACAGTACTTC. Its protein is CASSISWGQPKQYF.

This clonotype was counted a few times. The gene calls are TRBV7-2 and TRBJ1-5; TRBD1 agrees at 8 bases. Germline V gene lookup returns CDR1 SGHTA and CDR2 FQGNSA. The CDR3 is 15 amino acids. The V segment lost 1 base and the J segment 10 bases; nucleotides outside the gene matches: 9. The CDR3 coding sequence is TGTGCCAGCAGCTTAGTCGGGGACAGGAGGGCACCCCAGCATTTT. Its translation is CASSLVGDRRAPQHF.

This chain links TRBV20-1 with TRBJ2-3; D possibly corresponds to TRBD2 (6 bases). Trimming left V 0 bases short and J 6 bases short, with 16 bases between. CDR3 length: 15 residues. Per the germline V gene, CDR1 is DFQATT and CDR2 is SNEGSKA (reference sequence). Written as DNA, the CDR3 is TGCAGTGCTAGAGAGGGGGGACGGTCTCCGGATACGCAGTATTTT. Translated, it gives CSAREGGRSPDTQYF.

This clonotype was recorded at least ten times. V gene TRBV2 combines with J gene TRBJ2-4, with TRBD2 matching 12 bases. The length of the CDR3 is 18 residues. With V trimmed by 3 bases and J by 2 bases, 8 bases remained unmatched. The V gene's germline CDR1 is SNHLY and CDR2 FYNNEI. CDR3 loop: CASSDTSGRQWTKNIQYF. The CDR3 bases are TGTGCCAGCAGTGATACTAGCGGGAGGCAGTGGACCAAAAACATTCAGTACTTC. Using reference TRBV2 and TRBJ2-4 for the parts outside the CDR3, the full variable domain is EPEVTQTPSHQVTQMGQEVILRCVPISNHLYFYWYRQILGQKVEFLVSFYNNEISEKSEIFDDQFSVERPDGSNFTLKIRSTKLEDSAMYFCASSDTSGRQWTKNIQYFGAGTRLSVL.

In this sample, this clonotype turned up many times. The V call is TRBV2, the J call TRBJ1-2; no reliable D call. The V and J ends lost 8 bases and 2 bases respectively, with 6 bases between them. Germline-derived CDR1 and CDR2 are SNHLY and FYNNEI. CDR3 length equals 11 residues. CDR3 bases: TGTGCCAGCGGCCCCAACTATGGCTACACCTTC. Protein product: CASGPNYGYTF.

The chain uses TRBV20-1 and TRBJ1-5; D ambiguous. V was trimmed by 6 bases and J by 5 bases, leaving 14 bases between them. The CDR3 has 13 amino acids. Germline CDR1 is DFQATT and CDR2 is SNEGSKA (reference sequence). In DNA form, the CDR3 reads TGCAGTGCAGTGCGGGGTGGAGATCAGCCCCAGCATTTT. The encoded protein is CSAVRGGDQPQHF.

This chain uses TRBV20-1 with TRBJ2-7; D ambiguous. This CDR3 is 14 amino acids long. Germline V lookup: CDR1 DFQATT, CDR2 SNEGSKA (reference sequence). Trimming removed 0 bases at V and 2 bases at J, with 11 bases between. CDR3 loop: CSARDPEVAYEQYF. The CDR3 bases are TGCAGTGCTAGAGATCCCGAGGTCGCCTACGAGCAGTACTTC.

Regarding this clonotype: Germline is not matched at one junction end, which may reflect a read error. V and J are TRBV12-5 and TRBJ1-1; D is unclear. The CDR3 is 13 amino acids. Germline values: CDR1 LGHNT, CDR2 FRNRAP. The CDR3: CASGRQVNTEAFF. CDR3 DNA: TGTGCTAGTGGCCGCCAAGTGAATACTGAAGCTTTCTTT. Full variable domain (outside the CDR3, taken from reference TRBV12-5 and TRBJ1-1): DARVTQTPRHKVTEMGQEVTMRCQPILGHNTVFWYRQTMMQGLELLAYFRNRAPLDDSGMPKDRFSAEMPDATLATLKIQPSEPRDSAVYFCASGRQVNTEAFFGQGTRLTVV.

This clonotype was detected many times. V gene TRBV30 combines with J gene TRBJ1-5; no reliable D call. Germline CDR1 is GTSNPN and CDR2 is SVGIG (reference sequence). Trimming took 0 bases from V and 6 from J, leaving 9 bases between them. This CDR3 spans 13 amino acids. CDR3 residues: CAWSVDRTQPQHF. The CDR3 DNA reads TGTGCCTGGAGTGTGGACCGTACTCAGCCCCAGCATTTT. The whole variable domain, remainder taken from reference TRBV30 and TRBJ1-5, is SQTIHQWPATLVQPVGSPLSLECTVEGTSNPNLYWYRQAAGRGLQLLFYSVGIGQISSEVPQNLSASRPQDRQFILSSKKLLLSDSGFYLCAWSVDRTQPQHFGDGTRLSIL.

This clonotype was picked up a small number of times. The junction shows a germline mismatch at one end, possibly a read error. This sequence joins TRBV20-1 and TRBJ2-5, with 8 positions matching TRBD2. This CDR3 comprises 14 residues. Looked up from germline, CDR1 is DFQATT and CDR2 is SNEGSKA (reference sequence). The CDR3 DNA reads TGCAGTGCGCAATCCGGGGGGGCGGGGGAGACCCAGCACTTC. This codes for CSAQSGGAGETQHF.

This clonotype has a handful of counts. One end of the junction is discordant with germline, which a read error may explain. The gene calls are TRBV12-3 or TRBV12-4 and TRBJ2-7; 15 nucleotides match TRBD2. The CDR3 contains 19 residues. The CDR3, as DNA: TGTGCCAGCAGTTTAGCAGGACGGAGGACTAGCGGGAGGGCCTACAAGCAGTACTTC. Protein: CASSLAGRRTSGRAYKQYF.

The chain couples TRBV7-9 to TRBJ2-2, with D possibly being TRBD2 (6 bases). CDR1 and CDR2 (germline): SEHNR, FQNEAQ (reference sequence). V lost 11 bases, J lost 4 bases, and 20 bases lay in between. This CDR3 is 15 amino acids long. The CDR3: CAREDPRRGTGELFF. The CDR3, as DNA: TGTGCCCGAGAGGACCCACGGAGGGGCACCGGGGAGCTGTTTTTT.